This T cell receptor beta chain was sequenced for a study of blood T cell repertoires in COVID-19. Overall study context: The United States, Italy and Spain were the sources of the acute and convalescent COVID-19 samples. Sources were T cells, B-cell-depleted T cells, or PBMCs; the material itself was cDNA or gDNA.

Assignment of participants to cohorts was predicated upon participant-reported clinical history. Original handling: How many nucleated cells were present was estimated from reference gene primer amplification. The protocol was immunoSEQ multiplex PCR, while the TCRdb copy is restricted to in-frame clones and leaves out a portion. V and J calls plus clone size are reproduced from that table; the DNA served to infer D and trimming. The sample records a few hundred thousand clones, around 86% being singletons. In its sample, this clone was seen many times. Sequenced sample: PBMCs or T cells enriched from blood (not recorded which). This sequence was found in a young man in a cohort exposed to, infected with or recovered from COVID-19 (not recorded which).

CDR3 region: CASSLGGSYGYTF. The CDR3 DNA reads TGTGCCAGCAGCTTGGGCGGGTCGTATGGCTACACCTTC. The chain couples TRBV5-4 to TRBJ1-2; D remains unclear. The CDR3 has 13 amino acids. V was trimmed by 0 bases and J by 5 bases, leaving 8 bases between them. The V gene's germline CDR1 is SGHNT and CDR2 YYREEE (reference sequence).